The clone carrying this TCR beta chain was picked up many times. Its target is unknown. This record comes from a study of identical twins. General study results and limits: Abundant beta clonotypes from cord blood had fewer insertions, unlike memory repertoires, which showed none. It was out-of-frame TCR alpha sharing in monozygotic twins that models underestimated.

cDNA molecules carried unique molecular identifiers, and template switching added a universal primer site. Each CDR3 protein gets one entry after TCRdb re-called the 5' RACE reads with MiXCR. Of around 490,000 distinct CDR3 sequences listed, 20% to 25% are singletons. The V and J ends lost 4 bases and 5 bases respectively, with 11 bases between them. This CDR3 comprises 12 residues. Germline-derived CDR1 and CDR2 are SQVTM and ANQGSEA. This same sample was also taken into another study, of yellow fever vaccine responses in identical twins.

The sequencing sample was made of CD4+ T cells sorted from blood. This TCR derives from a woman aged 18 to 35 in good health. The V gene is TRBV29-1, the J gene TRBJ2-5; tentative D call: TRBD1 (5 bases). The CDR3 DNA sequence: TGCAGCGTTGGGGCAGGGCGGGAGACCCAGTACTTC. Protein: CSVGAGRETQYF.